One and the same sample provided the 27 T cell receptor beta chains below, sequenced in a study of blood T cell repertoires in COVID-19. Sequencing was performed with immunoSEQ multiplex PCR; in TCRdb, only in-frame clones are kept and a portion is missing. This table has about 400,000 clones, roughly 91% appearing once. Sequencing was carried out using peripheral blood. These receptors originate from a woman aged 25-40 years with acute or convalescent COVID-19.

The chain links TRBV5-1 to TRBJ2-1; TRBD2 matches at 12 bases. The germline V gene encodes CDR1 SGHRS and CDR2 YFSETQ. With V trimmed by 4 bases and J by 2 bases, 7 bases remained unmatched. The CDR3 consists of 17 residues. CDR3 in DNA: TGCGCCAGCAGCCTCAGACCTAGCGGGGGGGCCTACAATGAGCAGTTCTTC. Protein: CASSLRPSGGAYNEQFF.

J is TRBJ2-3 and V is TRBV5-1, with TRBD2 matching 7 bases. The CDR3 has 16 amino acids. Germline assignment: CDR1 SGHRS and CDR2 YFSETQ. V lost 0 bases to trimming and J lost 0 bases; unmatched junction nucleotides: 4. CDR3 sequence reads: CASSLDLRGSTDTQYF. DNA for the CDR3: TGCGCCAGCAGCTTGGATCTGCGGGGGAGCACAGATACGCAGTATTTT.

This clone appeared once. The V and J genes are TRBV19 and TRBJ1-1, with a tentative D call TRBD1 (5 bases). V dropped 5 bases and J dropped 3 bases, with 10 bases sitting between them. Germline lookup yields CDR1 LNHDA and CDR2 SQIVND (reference sequence). This CDR3 is built from 13 residues. CDR3 sequence reads: CASSVGGDTEAFF. The DNA for the CDR3 is TGTGCCAGTAGTGTGGGAGGGGACACTGAAGCTTTCTTT.

This chain uses TRBV14 with TRBJ2-1, with TRBD1 matching 12 bases. CDR3 size: 19 residues. In germline, CDR1 is SGHDN, CDR2 FVKESK. Germline trimming cut 3 bases from V and 2 bases from J; bases unmatched to any gene: 11. The CDR3 DNA follows: TGTGCCAGCAGCCAGACAGCTAGGGACAGGGGGCTTGCCTACAATGAGCAGTTCTTC. It encodes CASSQTARDRGLAYNEQFF.

The chain is built from TRBV9 and TRBJ1-2; 7 bases fit TRBD1. This CDR3 is built from 14 residues. V shed 5 bases, J shed 3 bases, and the junction held 7 bases outside the gene matches. Germline CDR1 SGDLS, CDR2 YYNGEE. The CDR3 DNA reads TGTGCCAGCAGTCCTCTTGGGACAGACTATGGCTACACCTTC. Its protein product is CASSPLGTDYGYTF.

The rearrangement joins TRBV19 to TRBJ2-3; 9 bases match TRBD1. Germline loops: CDR1 LNHDA, CDR2 SQIVND (reference sequence). V shed 5 bases and J 4 bases; nucleotides not matched to a gene: 7. CDR3 length equals 15 residues. The CDR3 DNA is TGTGCCAGTAGTGCCCGGGACAGGGCCGCAGATACGCAGTATTTT. It is translated as CASSARDRAADTQYF. Complete variable domain (other parts from reference TRBV19 and TRBJ2-3): DGGITQSPKYLFRKEGQNVTLSCEQNLNHDAMYWYRQDPGQGLRLIYYSQIVNDFQKGDIAEGYSVSREKKESFPLTVTSAQKNPTAFYLCASSARDRAADTQYFGPGTRLTVL.

This chain uses TRBV2 with TRBJ2-7; 7 bases line up with TRBD1. CDR3 length equals 14 residues. Germline V gene sequence: CDR1 SNHLY, CDR2 FYNNEI. Trimming at V came to 3 bases and at J to 3 bases, leaving 5 bases not matched to a gene. CDR3 sequence: CASSELGQHYEQYF. The CDR3, as DNA: TGTGCCAGCAGTGAGTTGGGACAGCACTACGAGCAGTACTTC.

CDR3 protein: CASRPLGARTANNEQFF. CDR3 bases: TGTGCCAGTAGGCCCCTTGGCGCTCGGACAGCGAACAATGAGCAGTTCTTC. V usage is TRBV19 and J usage is TRBJ2-1; D is possibly TRBD1 (6 bases). V was trimmed by 6 bases and J by 5 bases, leaving 23 bases between them. The CDR3 runs 17 residues. Germline V gives CDR1 LNHDA, CDR2 SQIVND (reference sequence).

The chain links TRBV5-1 to TRBJ2-2, with a possible D match to TRBD2 (7 bases). Germline CDR1 is SGHRS and CDR2 is YFSETQ. The V end was cut by 4 bases, the J end by 5 bases, with 15 bases between. The CDR3 consists of 15 residues. CDR3 nucleotides: TGCGCCAGCAGCCCCGGGGGGCACACGACCGGGGAGCTGTTTTTT. As protein: CASSPGGHTTGELFF.

V and J are TRBV5-1 and TRBJ2-1; no firm D call. CDR1 and CDR2 from the germline V gene are SGHRS and YFSETQ. V was clipped by 6 bases and J by 4 bases, with 11 bases between them. This CDR3 has 13 amino acids. CDR3 in amino acids: CASNTPPYNEQFF. CDR3 DNA: TGCGCCAGCAACACCCCGCCTTACAATGAGCAGTTCTTC.

This chain connects TRBV4-2 to TRBJ2-3, with 9 bases identical to TRBD1. CDR3 length: 16 amino acids. After removal of 4 bases from V and 3 bases from J, the junction contained 8 bases not matched to a gene. The germline gives CDR1 LGHNA, CDR2 YNFKEQ. CDR3 sequence: CASSLVDRGVTDTQYF. In nucleotides, the CDR3 is TGTGCCAGCAGCCTAGTTGACAGGGGGGTGACAGATACGCAGTATTTT.

The chain couples TRBV19 to TRBJ2-2; D uncertain. The CDR3 length is 16 residues. Trimming removed 4 bases at V and 3 bases at J, with 15 bases between. Per the germline V gene, CDR1 is LNHDA and CDR2 is SQIVND (reference sequence). The CDR3 loop is CASSTATSSYTGELFF. CDR3 nucleotide sequence: TGTGCCAGTAGTACCGCTACGTCGTCGTACACCGGGGAGCTGTTTTTT. The full variable domain, rest sourced from reference TRBV19 and TRBJ2-2, is DGGITQSPKYLFRKEGQNVTLSCEQNLNHDAMYWYRQDPGQGLRLIYYSQIVNDFQKGDIAEGYSVSREKKESFPLTVTSAQKNPTAFYLCASSTATSSYTGELFFGEGSRLTVL.

The genes are TRBV7-2 and TRBJ1-2; D uncertain. Trimming shortened V by 1 base and J by 4 bases, and 7 bases separated the two germline ends. The CDR3 loop spans 13 amino acids. The germline V gene has CDR1 SGHTA and CDR2 FQGNSA. DNA for the CDR3: TGTGCCAGCAGCTTAGGGCAAATCTATGGCTACACCTTC. Translation: CASSLGQIYGYTF.

The CDR3: CASSARLAGVYNEQFF. In DNA form, the CDR3 reads TGTGCCAGCAGTGCTAGGTTAGCGGGGGTGTACAATGAGCAGTTCTTC. The chain is built from TRBV2 and TRBJ2-1, with 9 bases lining up with TRBD2. V was pared by 4 bases and J by 4 bases, with 8 bases of the junction left unmatched. This CDR3 is 16 amino acids long. The germline V gene has CDR1 SNHLY and CDR2 FYNNEI.

The chain uses TRBV10-2 and TRBJ1-1; 9 positions match TRBD1. The germline V gene encodes CDR1 WSHSY and CDR2 SAAADI. The J segment lost 6 bases and the V segment lost 8 bases, leaving 10 bases of the junction unmatched. This CDR3 has 14 residues. The CDR3 protein is CASRGQGGIPEAFF. The CDR3 coding sequence is TGCGCCAGCCGGGGACAGGGAGGGATTCCTGAAGCTTTCTTT.

The V and J genes are TRBV27 and TRBJ1-6; possibly TRBD1 for D (6 bases). Germline values: CDR1 MNHEY, CDR2 SMNVEV (reference sequence). The CDR3 has 15 amino acids. V lost 5 bases and J 6 bases, leaving 14 bases between the germline ends. The CDR3 loop reads CASSLGGRGNSPLHF. DNA of the CDR3: TGTGCCAGCAGTCTCGGGGGGCGCGGTAATTCACCCCTCCACTTT.

The V gene is TRBV28, the J gene TRBJ2-5; perhaps TRBD2 as D (6 bases). V shed 5 bases and J shed 5 bases, with 12 bases lying between them. The CDR3 covers 13 residues. The germline CDR1 and CDR2 sequences are MDHEN and SYDVKM. The CDR3 region has the DNA TGTGCCAGCAGTCCGCCAGGGAGGGAGACCCAGTACTTC. Its translation is CASSPPGRETQYF.

This rearrangement joins TRBV9 to TRBJ2-3; 8 bases agree with TRBD2. Germline CDR1 reads SGDLS; CDR2 reads YYNGEE. CDR3 length: 17 residues. The ends lost 1 base at V and 0 bases at J; junction bases unmatched: 7. The CDR3 loop is CASSVQKVAGSTDTQYF. The CDR3 DNA sequence: TGTGCCAGCAGCGTACAAAAGGTAGCGGGGAGCACAGATACGCAGTATTTT.

The chain links TRBV25-1 to TRBJ1-3; D gene ambiguous. Germline CDR1 reads MGHDK; CDR2 reads SYGVNS. This CDR3 comprises 13 residues. The V end lost 5 bases, the J end lost 3 bases, and 8 bases lay between the germline ends. The CDR3 loop reads CASSIQNGNTIYF. The DNA of the CDR3 is TGTGCCAGCAGTATTCAGAATGGAAACACCATATATTTT. The variable domain in full, with the rest retrieved from reference TRBV25-1 and TRBJ1-3, is EADIYQTPRYLVIGTGKKITLECSQTMGHDKMYWYQQDPGMELHLIHYSYGVNSTEKGDLSSESTVSRIRTEHFPLTLESARPSHTSQYLCASSIQNGNTIYFGEGSWLTVV.

The chain combines TRBV19 with TRBJ1-2, with D uncertain. The V gene lost 8 bases and the J gene lost 0 bases, with 10 bases spanning the gap. Germline V CDR1 and CDR2: LNHDA, SQIVND (reference sequence). The CDR3 runs 13 residues. The CDR3 DNA sequence: TGTGCCAGTGCCCTAGAGACTAACTATGGCTACACCTTC. It yields the protein CASALETNYGYTF.

The chain employs TRBV5-1 and TRBJ1-1; possibly TRBD1 for D (6 bases). This CDR3 is built from 15 residues. The germline V gene encodes CDR1 SGHRS and CDR2 YFSETQ. V lost 3 bases to trimming and J lost 2 bases, with 14 bases between them. The DNA for the CDR3 is TGCGCCAGCAGCTCGCATCGGACAGAAAACACTGAAGCTTTCTTT. As protein: CASSSHRTENTEAFF. The entire variable domain, with the rest obtained from reference TRBV5-1 and TRBJ1-1, is as follows: KAGVTQTPRYLIKTRGQQVTLSCSPISGHRSVSWYQQTPGQGLQFLFEYFSETQRNKGNFPGRFSGRQFSNSRSEMNVSTLELGDSALYLCASSSHRTENTEAFFGQGTRLTVV.

CDR3 sequence (DNA): TGTGCCAGCAGCCAAGCTAGTTACAGGGGGCGCACCGGGGAGCTGTTTTTT. Protein product: CASSQASYRGRTGELFF. This chain links TRBV4-2 with TRBJ2-2, with 9 bases identical to TRBD1. V lost 1 base, J lost 4 bases, and 7 bases stayed unmatched. Germline V gene sequence: CDR1 LGHNA, CDR2 YNFKEQ. CDR3 length: 17 amino acids.

The gene calls are TRBV5-1 and TRBJ2-3, with 9 positions matching TRBD1. The CDR3 contains 16 residues. J gave up 3 bases and V 0 bases, and 5 bases lay outside the gene matches. CDR1 SGHRS and CDR2 YFSETQ come from the germline V gene. CDR3 DNA: TGCGCCAGCAGCTTGGCTCCGGGACAGGGAACAGATACGCAGTATTTT. Translating it yields CASSLAPGQGTDTQYF.

With respect to this clone: Different DNA sequences within this sample yield the same CDR3. The V call is TRBV7-9, the J call TRBJ2-3, with 11 bases that match TRBD2. Trimming removed 1 base from V and 4 bases from J; junction bases left unmatched: 4. CDR3 length equals 16 residues. Germline V CDR1 and CDR2: SEHNR, FQNEAQ (reference sequence). CDR3 bases: TGTGCCAGCAGCTTAGTAGCGGGGGGGCTCGCAGATACGCAGTATTTT. It translates to CASSLVAGGLADTQYF.

This rearrangement joins TRBV18 to TRBJ1-1; no clear D gene. V was pared by 1 base and J by 2 bases, with 11 bases between. Germline lookup yields CDR1 KGHSH and CDR2 LQKENI. The CDR3 totals 15 residues. CDR3: CASSPQYSINTEAFF. The CDR3 DNA follows: TGTGCCAGCTCACCACAATACAGTATAAACACTGAAGCTTTCTTT. The variable domain in full, with the rest retrieved from reference TRBV18 and TRBJ1-1, is NAGVMQNPRHLVRRRGQEARLRCSPMKGHSHVYWYRQLPEEGLKFMVYLQKENIIDESGMPKERFSAEFPKEGPSILRIQQVVRGDSAAYFCASSPQYSINTEAFFGQGTRLTVV.

The chain carries TRBV6-2 or TRBV6-3 and TRBJ1-6, with D tentatively TRBD1 (5 bases). Trimming removed 4 bases from V and 8 bases from J, with 12 bases in between. There are 14 residues in the CDR3. Germline V lookup: CDR1 MNHEY, CDR2 SVGEGT. The CDR3 loop is CASSLAGTYSPLHF. The CDR3 coding sequence is TGTGCCAGCAGTTTGGCAGGGACTTATTCACCCCTCCACTTT.

This clone was picked up one time. V usage is TRBV20-1 and J usage is TRBJ2-2; D gene uncertain. V dropped 5 bases and J dropped 1 base, with 2 bases sitting between them. The germline V gene encodes CDR1 DFQATT and CDR2 SNEGSKA (reference sequence). The CDR3 is 11 residues long. The CDR3 here is CSAQNTGELFF. CDR3 DNA sequence: TGCAGTGCTCAGAACACCGGGGAGCTGTTTTTT.